The 9 T cell receptor beta chains below come from one sample, sequenced in a study of shared clonotypes between healthy human individuals (dated by TCRdb to between 2020 and 2021). Library method: the immunoSEQ multiplex PCR assay. TCRdb retrieved this table from immuneACCESS and kept in-frame rearrangements only. Not all clones are present; in checked studies, unresolved V genes account for under half, and no reason is known for the remainder. The sample table records 150,000 to 200,000 clones; about 68% of these occur just once. The top ten clonotypes cover roughly 10% of the sample. The sequenced material came from memory CD4+ T cells sorted from blood. The cell subset or site label of this sample denotes: CD45RA-negative fraction. These receptors came from a man aged 25 to 40 in good health.

CDR3 coding DNA: TGTGCCAGCAGCTTAGTTAGCGGGAGCCGCACAGATACGCAGTATTTT. Its protein is CASSLVSGSRTDTQYF. This sequence joins TRBV11-2 and TRBJ2-3; 9 bases map to TRBD2. Germline loops: CDR1 SGHAT, CDR2 FQNNGV. This CDR3 has 16 residues. Trimming took 1 base from V and 1 from J; bases not matched to a gene: 3.

The chain uses TRBV11-2 and TRBJ2-7; 9 bases map to TRBD1. V lost 5 bases, J lost 6 bases, and 5 bases stayed unmatched. The germline gives CDR1 SGHAT, CDR2 FQNNGV. CDR3 length: 13 amino acids. CDR3: CASSKDRGSEQYF. In DNA, the CDR3 is TGTGCCAGCAGCAAGGACAGGGGTAGCGAGCAGTACTTC.

This chain joins TRBV4-2 and TRBJ2-1; D may match TRBD1 or TRBD2 (5 bases each). Germline assignment: CDR1 LGHNA and CDR2 YNFKEQ. The CDR3 consists of 16 residues. Deletions cut 8 bases from V and 4 bases from J, with 21 bases between. In nucleotides, the CDR3 is TGTGCCAGCCGGTCGGGGACCACATTCCGATACAATGAGCAGTTCTTC. It specifies CASRSGTTFRYNEQFF.

The CDR3 loop is CASSLDGTDDTQYF. The CDR3 nucleotides are TGTGCCAGCAGCTTAGACGGCACAGACGACACGCAGTATTTT. The chain combines TRBV7-2 with TRBJ2-3, with D uncertain. Germline CDR1 SGHTA, CDR2 FQGNSA. The CDR3 extends over 14 amino acids. V lost 1 base and J 9 bases, leaving 14 bases between the germline ends.

The chain joins TRBV5-1 to TRBJ2-5, with D perhaps being TRBD1 or TRBD2 (5 bases each). Trimming shortened V by 4 bases and J by 0 bases, and 13 bases separated the two germline ends. The germline V gene encodes CDR1 SGHRS and CDR2 YFSETQ. The CDR3 totals 15 residues. The DNA of the CDR3 is TGCGCCAGCAGCCCGAGGGGATACCACCAAGAGACCCAGTACTTC. The encoded protein is CASSPRGYHQETQYF.

About this clone: This sample includes further DNA sequences coding for the same CDR3. CDR3 amino acids: CASSLGLAGEGADTQYF. The CDR3 nucleotides are TGTGCCAGCAGCTTAGGGCTAGCGGGAGAAGGTGCAGATACGCAGTATTTT. The chain carries TRBV7-9 and TRBJ2-3; 10 nucleotides match TRBD2. The trim removed 1 base at V and 4 bases at J, leaving 8 bases unmatched. This CDR3 region has 17 residues. The V gene's germline CDR1 is SEHNR and CDR2 FQNEAQ (reference sequence).

The rearrangement uses TRBV27 and TRBJ2-7; 11 bases agree with TRBD2. Germline V lookup: CDR1 MNHEY, CDR2 SMNVEV (reference sequence). The V segment lost 6 bases and the J segment 2 bases; nucleotides outside the gene matches: 3. The CDR3 covers 14 residues. The CDR3 coding sequence is TGTGCCAGCAGCCGACTAGCGGGAACCTACGAGCAGTACTTC. Its protein product is CASSRLAGTYEQYF.

The chain links TRBV5-1 to TRBJ2-3; D call uncertain. V was cut by 4 bases and J by 4 bases, with 13 bases left in between. Germline loops: CDR1 SGHRS, CDR2 YFSETQ. The CDR3 loop spans 14 amino acids. CDR3 nucleotides: TGCGCCAGCAGCCTGGAGAGAAACCCAGATACGCAGTATTTT. Translated: CASSLERNPDTQYF.

The chain carries TRBV29-1 and TRBJ2-2, with a weak D call TRBD2 (5 bases). CDR1 and CDR2 (germline): SQVTM, ANQGSEA. With 6 bases removed from V and 0 bases from J, the gap between germline ends came to 11 bases. The CDR3 sequence is 14 residues long. The CDR3 loop reads CSVDAGTNTGELFF. The CDR3 nucleotides are TGCAGCGTAGATGCGGGCACGAACACCGGGGAGCTGTTTTTT.